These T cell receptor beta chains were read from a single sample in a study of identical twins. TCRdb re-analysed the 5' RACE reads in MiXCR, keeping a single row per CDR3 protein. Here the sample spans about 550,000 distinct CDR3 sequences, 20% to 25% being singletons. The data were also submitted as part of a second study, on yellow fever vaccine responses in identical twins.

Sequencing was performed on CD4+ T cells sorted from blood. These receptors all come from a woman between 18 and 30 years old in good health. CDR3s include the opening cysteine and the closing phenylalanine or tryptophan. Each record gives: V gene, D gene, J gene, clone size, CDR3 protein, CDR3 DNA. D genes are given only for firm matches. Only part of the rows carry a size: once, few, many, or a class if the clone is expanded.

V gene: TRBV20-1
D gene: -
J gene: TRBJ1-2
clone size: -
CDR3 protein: CSAFRPGPANYGYTF
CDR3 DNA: TGCAGTGCTTTCCGTCCGGGACCGGCTAACTATGGCTACACCTTC

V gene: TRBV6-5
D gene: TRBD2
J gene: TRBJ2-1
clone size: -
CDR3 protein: CASSYSAGGRALGKQFF
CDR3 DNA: TGTGCCAGCAGTTACTCGGCGGGCGGGAGGGCCCTCGGGAAGCAGTTCTTC

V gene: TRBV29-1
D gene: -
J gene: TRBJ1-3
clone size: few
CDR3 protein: CSVDLGAPKPGNTIYF
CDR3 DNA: TGCAGCGTTGATTTGGGGGCCCCGAAGCCTGGAAACACCATATATTTT

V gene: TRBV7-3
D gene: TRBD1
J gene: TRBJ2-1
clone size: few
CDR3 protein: CASSLKGTGFDEQFF
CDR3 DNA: TGTGCCAGCAGCTTAAAAGGGACAGGGTTCGATGAGCAGTTCTTC

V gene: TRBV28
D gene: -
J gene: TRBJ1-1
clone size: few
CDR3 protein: CASSPLGGTNTEAFF
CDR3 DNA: TGTGCCAGCAGTCCCCTCGGTGGCACGAACACTGAAGCTTTCTTT

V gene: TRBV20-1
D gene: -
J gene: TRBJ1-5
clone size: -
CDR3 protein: CSAGIMSAGYGHQPQHF
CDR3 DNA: TGCAGTGCTGGTATCATGTCGGCAGGATATGGTCATCAGCCCCAGCATTTT

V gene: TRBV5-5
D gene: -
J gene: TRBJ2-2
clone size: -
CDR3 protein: CASSFVPANTGELFF
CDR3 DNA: TGTGCCAGCAGCTTTGTTCCAGCTAACACCGGGGAGCTGTTTTTT

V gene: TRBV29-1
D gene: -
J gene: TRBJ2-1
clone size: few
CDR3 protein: CSVDTQQGQGGNEQFF
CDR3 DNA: TGCAGCGTTGATACTCAACAGGGCCAAGGGGGCAATGAGCAGTTCTTC

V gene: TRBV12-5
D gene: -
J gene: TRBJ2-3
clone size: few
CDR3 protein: CASGSHESDTQYF
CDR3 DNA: TGTGCTAGTGGTTCACACGAATCAGATACGCAGTATTTT

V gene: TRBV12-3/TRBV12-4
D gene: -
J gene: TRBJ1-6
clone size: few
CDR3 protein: CASSLRQRGNSPLHF
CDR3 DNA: TGTGCCAGCAGTTTACGGCAGAGGGGGAATTCACCCCTCCACTTT

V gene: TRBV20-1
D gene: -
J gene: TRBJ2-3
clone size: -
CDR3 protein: CSGERRQTDTQYF
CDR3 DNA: TGCAGTGGCGAACGGCGACAGACAGATACGCAGTATTTT

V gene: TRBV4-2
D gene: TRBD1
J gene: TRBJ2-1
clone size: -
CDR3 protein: CASSQALGQEFLLSYNEQFF
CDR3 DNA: TGTGCCAGCAGCCAAGCCCTGGGACAGGAGTTTCTTTTATCCTACAATGAGCAGTTCTTC

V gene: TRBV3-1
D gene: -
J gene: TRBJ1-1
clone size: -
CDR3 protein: CASSQGGRGSEAFF
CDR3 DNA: TGTGCCAGCAGCCAAGGGGGAAGGGGTTCTGAAGCTTTCTTT

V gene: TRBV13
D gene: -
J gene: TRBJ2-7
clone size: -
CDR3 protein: CASSLGTGRGSYEQYF
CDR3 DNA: TGTGCCAGCAGCTTAGGTACAGGGCGGGGCTCCTACGAGCAGTACTTC

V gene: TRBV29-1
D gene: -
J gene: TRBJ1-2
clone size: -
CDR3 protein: CSVEERGRYGYTF
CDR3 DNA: TGCAGCGTTGAAGAAAGGGGACGCTATGGCTACACCTTC